This entry lists 26 T cell receptor beta chains sequenced from one sample in a study of neurological immune-mediated disorders. Time point specified: longitudinal time-point 3. TCRdb fed the 5' RACE reads into MiXCR, producing one record per CDR3 protein. This sample carries approximately 89,000 distinct CDR3 sequences, 3.5% to 4.5% of them seen once, and the ten largest clones take over 5.5%. Source material: PBMCs. These TCRs come from an older woman with multiple sclerosis.

This clonotype appeared many times. This chain connects TRBV29-1 to TRBJ2-1, with D possibly being TRBD1 (5 bases). CDR1 and CDR2 (germline): SQVTM, ANQGSEA. V was clipped by 4 bases and J by 7 bases, with 17 bases between them. CDR3 length equals 14 residues. The DNA of the CDR3 is TGCAGCGTTGCTCGTGGGGCAGGGAAAAATGAGCAGTTCTTC. This encodes CSVARGAGKNEQFF.

This clonotype was observed many times. The V gene is TRBV28, the J gene TRBJ2-7, with no clear D. There are 13 residues in the CDR3. Deletions cut 1 base from V and 1 base from J, with 5 bases between. CDR1 MDHEN and CDR2 SYDVKM come from the germline V gene. Here the CDR3 reads CASSLLGSYEQYF. In DNA, the CDR3 is TGTGCCAGCAGTTTATTGGGGTCCTACGAGCAGTACTTC.

This clonotype was seen at least ten times. The rearrangement links TRBV6-6 to TRBJ1-2; 8 bases match TRBD1. V shed 2 bases and J 3 bases; nucleotides not matched to a gene: 11. The germline V gene has CDR1 MNHNY and CDR2 SVGAGI (reference sequence). CDR3 size: 17 residues. CDR3 DNA sequence: TGTGCCAGCAGTTACAGGGGGGGACAGGCCTCTGACTATGGCTACACCTTC. As protein: CASSYRGGQASDYGYTF.

In its sample, this clonotype was seen many times. The V call is TRBV5-1, the J call TRBJ2-1, with D perhaps being TRBD1 or TRBD2 (5 bases each). CDR1 and CDR2 from the germline V gene are SGHRS and YFSETQ. The CDR3 covers 12 residues. V was clipped by 2 bases and J by 8 bases, with 8 bases between them. This CDR3 reads CASSFGGHEQFF. The CDR3 region has the DNA TGCGCCAGCAGCTTTGGGGGTCATGAGCAGTTCTTC.

This clonotype came up many times. J is TRBJ1-2 and V is TRBV5-5, with 9 nucleotides matching TRBD1. Germline CDR1 is SGHKS and CDR2 is YYEKEE (reference sequence). CDR3 length: 17 residues. V shed 1 base, J shed 3 bases, and the junction held 10 bases outside the gene matches. The CDR3 spells CASSLQQGARNYYGYTF. As DNA, the CDR3 is TGTGCCAGCAGCTTGCAACAGGGGGCCCGAAACTACTATGGCTACACCTTC.

At least ten counts were recorded for this clonotype. The chain uses TRBV20-1 and TRBJ2-7; the match to TRBD2 covers 9 bases. J was trimmed by 4 bases and V by 0 bases; bases with no gene match: 4. There are 14 residues in the CDR3. From germline, CDR1 is DFQATT and CDR2 SNEGSKA (reference sequence). The DNA of the CDR3 is TGCAGTGCTAGAGATGGGCTAGCGGGGTACGAGCAGTACTTC. This encodes CSARDGLAGYEQYF.

To note about this clonotype: This may be a read error, as it is one base from a much larger clone. The rearrangement uses TRBV10-3 and TRBJ2-7; 10 bases align to TRBD1. The V gene's germline CDR1 is ENHRY and CDR2 SYGVKD. CDR3 length: 15 residues. In DNA form, the CDR3 reads TGTTCCATCAGTGATAGGACAGGGGGATTCTACGAGCAGTACTTC. Protein product: CSISDRTGGFYEQYF.

The table lists this clonotype with many counts. The J gene is TRBJ1-6, the V gene TRBV27, with a weak D call TRBD1 (5 bases). Germline CDR1 MNHEY, CDR2 SMNVEV (reference sequence). The CDR3 has 14 residues. V dropped 5 bases and J dropped 8 bases, with 13 bases sitting between them. Written as DNA, the CDR3 is TGTGCCAGCAGTCCCCCCTCACAGGATTCACCCCTCCACTTT. This gives the protein CASSPPSQDSPLHF.

This clonotype was recorded at least ten times. The chain is built from TRBV20-1 and TRBJ1-4; the D gene is possibly TRBD1 (5 bases). Germline assignment: CDR1 DFQATT and CDR2 SNEGSKA (reference sequence). The V and J ends lost 6 bases and 5 bases respectively, with 13 bases between them. The CDR3 covers 13 residues. Here the CDR3 DNA reads TGCAGTGCAGGAGGGGACGGGAATGAAAAACTGTTTTTT. As protein: CSAGGDGNEKLFF.

This clonotype appeared many times. The chain links TRBV20-1 to TRBJ1-5; 10 nucleotides align to TRBD1. This CDR3 comprises 17 residues. The germline gives CDR1 DFQATT, CDR2 SNEGSKA (reference sequence). DNA of the CDR3: TGCAGCCACCGGGACAGGGGCCCACGAGATAGCAATCAGCCCCAGCATTTT. The encoded protein is CSHRDRGPRDSNQPQHF.

This clonotype appeared many times. V gene TRBV4-1 combines with J gene TRBJ2-7; 7 nucleotides align to TRBD1. Looked up from germline, CDR1 is MGHRA and CDR2 is YSYEKL. This CDR3 spans 16 amino acids. V lost 1 base to trimming and J lost 3 bases; unmatched junction nucleotides: 9. The DNA of the CDR3 is TGCGCCAGCAGCCAAGGAGGGCTACAGGGGAACTACGAGCAGTACTTC. Residues: CASSQGGLQGNYEQYF.

In this sample, this clonotype turned up many times. This sequence joins TRBV5-1 and TRBJ2-5; D is perhaps TRBD1 or TRBD2 (6 bases each). Germline loops: CDR1 SGHRS, CDR2 YFSETQ. This CDR3 is built from 15 residues. V gave up 4 bases and J gave up 4 bases, with 17 bases separating them. The DNA for the CDR3 is TGCGCCAGCAGCCTATGGTCCGGGGGCGGAGAGACCCAGTACTTC. This gives the protein CASSLWSGGGETQYF.

The sample holds many counts of this clonotype. The chain recombines TRBV7-6 with TRBJ1-2; tentatively, D is TRBD1 (5 bases). Germline values: CDR1 SGHVS, CDR2 FNYEAQ. V shed 6 bases and J shed 4 bases, with 12 bases lying between them. This CDR3 is 13 amino acids long. The CDR3 region is CASRPDSSYGYTF. The CDR3 bases are TGTGCCAGCAGACCAGACAGCTCCTATGGCTACACCTTC.

This clonotype was picked up many times. The chain recombines TRBV6-2 or TRBV6-3 with TRBJ2-1, with D perhaps matching TRBD1 (5 bases). Per the germline V gene, CDR1 is MNHEY and CDR2 is SVGEGT. This CDR3 contains 16 residues. V lost 4 bases and J 6 bases, leaving 19 bases between the germline ends. CDR3 sequence (DNA): TGTGCCAGCAGTTCCTTTTTTCAGGGTTCCCCCAATGAGCAGTTCTTC. This gives the protein CASSSFFQGSPNEQFF.

This clonotype is medium-sized (0.01 to 0.1%). This chain joins TRBV20-1 and TRBJ2-2, with 12 bases identical to TRBD2. The V gene end was trimmed by 5 bases and the J gene end by 7 bases; junction bases not matched to a gene: 14. Germline CDR1 reads DFQATT; CDR2 reads SNEGSKA (reference sequence). The CDR3 totals 17 residues. Here the CDR3 reads CSASPPSGGAGFGELFF. The CDR3, as DNA: TGCAGTGCTTCCCCGCCTAGCGGGGGGGCAGGGTTCGGGGAGCTGTTTTTT.

The V gene is TRBV6-5, the J gene TRBJ1-3, with unresolved D. Germline V gene lookup returns CDR1 MNHEY and CDR2 SVGAGI. CDR3 length: 15 amino acids. V was shortened by 8 bases and J by 0 bases, with 14 bases between the two germline ends. The CDR3 sequence: CASSLGLTSGNTIYF. As DNA, the CDR3 is TGTGCCAGCTCCCTCGGACTAACCTCTGGAAACACCATATATTTT.

This clonotype was counted many times. The V and J genes are TRBV6-5 and TRBJ1-5; TRBD1 matches at 9 bases. Per germline, CDR1 MNHEY and CDR2 SVGAGI. There are 16 residues in the CDR3. Trimming removed 5 bases from V and 4 bases from J; junction bases left unmatched: 9. The CDR3 region has the DNA TGTGCCAGCAGTCAATTACAGGGGGCTCGGAATCAGCCCCAGCATTTT. This encodes CASSQLQGARNQPQHF.

This clonotype occurred many times. The chain joins TRBV5-5 to TRBJ2-5; D not certain. CDR1 and CDR2 from the germline V gene are SGHKS and YYEKEE (reference sequence). The CDR3 is made up of 12 amino acids. The ends were cut back, 0 bases at V and 5 bases at J, with 5 bases in the middle. CDR3 residues: CASSLGWETQYF. Written as DNA, the CDR3 is TGTGCCAGCAGCTTGGGATGGGAGACCCAGTACTTC.

This clonotype was found many times. DNA for the CDR3: TGTGCCAGCAGCCCGGGGGGGGACAGGCGGTACAATGAGCAGTTCTTC. This translates into CASSPGGDRRYNEQFF. This chain links TRBV7-8 with TRBJ2-1; the D gene could be TRBD1 or TRBD2 (8 bases each). Trimming took 5 bases from V and 4 from J, leaving 18 bases between them. CDR1 is SGHVS, CDR2 FQNEAQ, per germline. This CDR3 has 16 residues.

The sample holds many counts of this clonotype. The chain joins TRBV4-1 to TRBJ1-4; TRBD1 aligns across 7 bases. The CDR3 runs 16 residues. J lost 7 bases, V lost 4 bases, and 12 bases had no gene match. Germline loops: CDR1 MGHRA, CDR2 YSYEKL. The CDR3 nucleotides are TGCGCCAGCAGCCGCCTCGGACAGGCCGACATTGAAAAACTGTTTTTT. As protein: CASSRLGQADIEKLFF.

This clonotype was found many times. The chain employs TRBV27 and TRBJ1-5, with 11 bases that match TRBD1. The CDR3 sequence is 14 residues long. V lost 5 bases to trimming and J lost 6 bases; unmatched junction nucleotides: 3. The germline CDR1 and CDR2 sequences are MNHEY and SMNVEV (reference sequence). The CDR3: CASSTDRGLQPQHF. The CDR3 bases are TGTGCCAGCAGTACGGACAGGGGGCTTCAGCCCCAGCATTTT.

At least ten counts were recorded for this clonotype. The chain is built from TRBV7-8 and TRBJ2-1; D is unclear. Germline assignment: CDR1 SGHVS and CDR2 FQNEAQ. The CDR3 is made up of 14 amino acids. Deletions cut 1 base from V and 5 bases from J, with 9 bases between. CDR3 coding DNA: TGTGCCAGCAGCTTAGACGGGCCAGACAATGAGCAGTTCTTC. It translates to CASSLDGPDNEQFF.

This clonotype came up many times. The CDR3 spells CSAYHGTSATNTGELFF. In nucleotides, the CDR3 is TGCAGTGCTTATCATGGGACTAGCGCCACGAACACCGGGGAGCTGTTTTTT. The chain recombines TRBV20-1 with TRBJ2-2; 10 bases are shared with TRBD2. V trimming: 5 bases; J trimming: 0 bases; junction bases outside the gene matches: 9. From germline, CDR1 is DFQATT and CDR2 SNEGSKA (reference sequence). This CDR3 comprises 17 residues.

The chain employs TRBV19 and TRBJ2-7, with D tentatively TRBD1 or TRBD2 (5 bases each). The CDR3 length is 15 residues. Per germline, CDR1 LNHDA and CDR2 SQIVND (reference sequence). V lost 1 base, J lost 3 bases, and 13 bases lay in between. This CDR3 is CASSIGAEGSYEQYF. CDR3 bases: TGTGCCAGTAGTATAGGAGCAGAGGGGAGCTACGAGCAGTACTTC.

This clonotype has a count of ten or more. The chain uses TRBV10-3 and TRBJ1-1; possibly TRBD1 for D (6 bases). Germline V gene data show CDR1 as ENHRY and CDR2 as SYGVKD. The germline V and J ends were trimmed by 5 bases and 3 bases, with 10 bases remaining between them. The CDR3 consists of 13 residues. The CDR3 DNA reads as TGTGCCATCAGTCCACAGGGATACACTGAAGCTTTCTTT. Translation: CAISPQGYTEAFF.

This clonotype was detected ten times or more. The chain links TRBV5-1 to TRBJ2-5; D unclear. In germline, CDR1 is SGHRS, CDR2 YFSETQ. Deletions cut 5 bases from V and 4 bases from J, with 15 bases between. This CDR3 has 14 residues. In DNA, the CDR3 is TGCGCCAGCAGTTCTAACAGCGAGGCAGAGACCCAGTACTTC. Translating gives CASSSNSEAETQYF.